This TCR beta chain was captured in a study of T cell responses to AZD1222 COVID-19 vaccine. General study results and limits: None of the repertoires were sampled until the peak T cell response had passed. Donors were largely white British and mainly female; clonal diversity was possibly underestimated. Spike-specific TCR breadth and depth went up after people got two AZD1222 doses.

Using immunoSEQ multiplex PCR, the repertoire was profiled, and TCRdb retains in-frame clones only, with some absent. The table has about 120,000 clones, about 90% seen once; the top ten hold roughly a tenth. Of note for this clone: Its matching antigen is unknown.

This TCR was sampled from an adult in good health. The sequences come from peripheral blood, collected on day 0 of AZD1222 vaccination.

Written as DNA, the CDR3 is TGTGCCAGCTCTCAAGCAACCATGAACACCGGGGAGCTGTTTTTT. As protein: CASSQATMNTGELFF. The chain employs TRBV18 and TRBJ2-2; the D is unclear. V gave up 6 bases and J gave up 1 base, with 12 bases separating them. The CDR3 has 15 residues. Germline CDR1 and CDR2: KGHSH and LQKENI.